Reported below is one TCR beta chain. CDR1 and CDR2 from the germline V gene are SGHAT and FQNNGV. Trimming removed 5 bases from V and 5 bases from J; junction bases left unmatched: 8. CDR3 size: 14 residues. The sample comes from a study of blood T cell repertoires in COVID-19. Under the authors' procedure: Estimation of nucleated cell counts relied on the amplification of reference gene primers. The assay was immunoSEQ multiplex PCR, and TCRdb's table has in-frame clones only and misses some. V, J and clone size are those of that table, while D and trimming were read from the DNA. The table includes 150,000 to 200,000 clones, around 85% detected once.

The chain has TRBV11-2 and TRBJ1-1, with TRBD1 matching 7 bases. Sequencing was performed on peripheral blood. The TCR originated in a woman in her 70s with acute or convalescent COVID-19. The CDR3 region is CASSRQGRRTEAFF. The CDR3 DNA reads TGTGCCAGCAGCCGACAGGGTCGAAGGACTGAAGCTTTCTTT.